This T cell receptor beta chain was captured in a study of blood T cells in healthy people across ages. Note on this clonotype: Antigen unknown.

The study, taken as a whole, reports: Long-lived donors carried more naive CD4+ cells and greater diversity than aged donors.

CDR3 length: 12 amino acids. V shed 1 base, J shed 6 bases, and the junction held 0 bases outside the gene matches. Germline V CDR1 and CDR2: DFQATT, SNEGSKA (reference sequence). Each sample yielded at least 6 million isolated PBMCs. Samples each yielded at least 5.5 micrograms of total RNA. The use of a sample-barcoded 5' primer and a J-beta primer mix characterized a second PCR of roughly 6 to 12 cycles. Each cDNA molecule was tagged by a template-switch adaptor with 12 random nucleotides. TCRdb fed the 5' RACE reads into MiXCR, producing one record per CDR3 protein. Of roughly 1.7 million distinct CDR3 sequences in the sample, about 35% were seen once.

This clonotype was obtained from a woman younger than 45 in good health. The sample comprised blood. The chain joins TRBV20-1 to TRBJ1-5; 7 bases line up with TRBD1. CDR3 protein: CSARAGGQPQHF. CDR3 nucleotides: TGCAGTGCTAGAGCAGGGGGTCAGCCCCAGCATTTT.